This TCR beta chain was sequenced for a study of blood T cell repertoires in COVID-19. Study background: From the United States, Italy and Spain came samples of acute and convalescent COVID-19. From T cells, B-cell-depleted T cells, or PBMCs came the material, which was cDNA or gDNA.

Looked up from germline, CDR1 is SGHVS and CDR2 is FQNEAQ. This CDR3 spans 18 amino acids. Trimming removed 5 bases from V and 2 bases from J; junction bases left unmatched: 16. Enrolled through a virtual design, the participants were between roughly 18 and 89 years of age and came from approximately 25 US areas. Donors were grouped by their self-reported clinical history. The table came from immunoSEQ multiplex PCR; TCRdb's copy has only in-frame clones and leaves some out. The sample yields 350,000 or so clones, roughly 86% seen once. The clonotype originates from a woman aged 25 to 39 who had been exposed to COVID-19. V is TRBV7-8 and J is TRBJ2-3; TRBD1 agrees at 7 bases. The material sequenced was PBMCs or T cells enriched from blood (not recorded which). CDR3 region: CASSTPSTGMEVTDTQYF. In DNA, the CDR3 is TGTGCCAGCAGCACCCCCTCGACAGGGATGGAAGTCACAGATACGCAGTATTTT.